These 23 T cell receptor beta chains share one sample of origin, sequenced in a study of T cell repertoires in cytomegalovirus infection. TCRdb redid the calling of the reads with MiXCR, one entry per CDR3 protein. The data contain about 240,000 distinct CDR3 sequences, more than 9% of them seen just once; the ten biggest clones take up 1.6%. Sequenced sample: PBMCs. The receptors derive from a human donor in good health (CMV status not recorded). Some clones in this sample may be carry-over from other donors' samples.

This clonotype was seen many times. CDR3 nucleotides: TGTGCCAGCAGCCAAACAGGGGCCCTCTCCTACAATGAGCAGTTCTTC. Its protein is CASSQTGALSYNEQFF. The chain uses TRBV2 and TRBJ2-1; 7 nucleotides match TRBD1. The CDR3 runs to 16 residues. Looked up from germline, CDR1 is SNHLY and CDR2 is FYNNEI. V shed 6 bases, J shed 0 bases, and the junction held 8 bases outside the gene matches.

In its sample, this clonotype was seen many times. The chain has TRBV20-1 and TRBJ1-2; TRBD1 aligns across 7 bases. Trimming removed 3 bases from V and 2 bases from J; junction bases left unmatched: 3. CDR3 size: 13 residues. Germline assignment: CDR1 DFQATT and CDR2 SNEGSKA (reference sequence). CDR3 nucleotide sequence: TGCAGTGCTAGGGAGGGGGCCAACTATGGCTACACCTTC. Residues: CSAREGANYGYTF.

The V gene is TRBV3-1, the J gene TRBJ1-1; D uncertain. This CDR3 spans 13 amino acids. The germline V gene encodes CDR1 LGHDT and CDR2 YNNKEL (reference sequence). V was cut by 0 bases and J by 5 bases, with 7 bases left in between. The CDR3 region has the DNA TGTGCCAGCAGCCAAGACTTGAGGACTGAAGCTTTCTTT. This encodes CASSQDLRTEAFF.

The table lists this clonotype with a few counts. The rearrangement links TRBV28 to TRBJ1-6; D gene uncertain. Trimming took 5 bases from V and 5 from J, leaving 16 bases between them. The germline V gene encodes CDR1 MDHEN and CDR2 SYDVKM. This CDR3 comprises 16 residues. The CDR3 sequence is CASSPQDGGDNSPLHF. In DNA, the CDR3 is TGTGCCAGCAGTCCCCAGGACGGAGGAGATAATTCACCCCTCCACTTT.

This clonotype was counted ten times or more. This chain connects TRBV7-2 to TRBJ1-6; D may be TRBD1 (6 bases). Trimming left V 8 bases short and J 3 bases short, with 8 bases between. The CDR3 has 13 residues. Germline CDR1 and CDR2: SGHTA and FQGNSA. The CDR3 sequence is CASHRDYNSPLHF. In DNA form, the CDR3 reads TGTGCCAGCCACAGGGACTATAATTCACCCCTCCACTTT.

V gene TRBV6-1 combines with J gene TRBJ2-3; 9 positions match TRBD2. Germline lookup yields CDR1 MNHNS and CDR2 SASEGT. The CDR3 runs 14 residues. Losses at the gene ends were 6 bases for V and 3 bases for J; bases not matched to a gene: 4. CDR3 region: CASRRGGITDTQYF. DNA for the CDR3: TGTGCCAGCAGGCGGGGGGGTATAACAGATACGCAGTATTTT.

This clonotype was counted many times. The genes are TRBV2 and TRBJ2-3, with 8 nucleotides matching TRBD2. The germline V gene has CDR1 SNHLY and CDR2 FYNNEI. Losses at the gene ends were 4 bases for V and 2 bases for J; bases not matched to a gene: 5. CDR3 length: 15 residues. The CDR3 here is CASSAPSGLTDTQYF. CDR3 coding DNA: TGTGCCAGCAGTGCGCCTAGCGGGCTCACAGATACGCAGTATTTT. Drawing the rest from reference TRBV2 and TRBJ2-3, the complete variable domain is EPEVTQTPSHQVTQMGQEVILRCVPISNHLYFYWYRQILGQKVEFLVSFYNNEISEKSEIFDDQFSVERPDGSNFTLKIRSTKLEDSAMYFCASSAPSGLTDTQYFGPGTRLTVL.

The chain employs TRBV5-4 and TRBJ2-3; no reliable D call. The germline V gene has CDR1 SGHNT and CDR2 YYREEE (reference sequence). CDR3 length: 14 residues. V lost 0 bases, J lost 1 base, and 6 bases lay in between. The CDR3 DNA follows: TGTGCCAGCAGCTTGGCCGACGGCACAGATACGCAGTATTTT. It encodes CASSLADGTDTQYF.

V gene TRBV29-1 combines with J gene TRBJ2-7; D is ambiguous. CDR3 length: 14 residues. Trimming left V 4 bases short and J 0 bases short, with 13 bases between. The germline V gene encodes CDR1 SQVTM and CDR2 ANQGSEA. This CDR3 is CSVVLHLSSYEQYF. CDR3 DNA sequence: TGCAGCGTTGTCTTGCATCTCAGCTCCTACGAGCAGTACTTC.

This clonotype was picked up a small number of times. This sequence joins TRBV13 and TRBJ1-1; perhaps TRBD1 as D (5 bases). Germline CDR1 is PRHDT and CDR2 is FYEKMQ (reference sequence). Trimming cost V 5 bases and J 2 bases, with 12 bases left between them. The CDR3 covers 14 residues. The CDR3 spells CASSRTSLNTEAFF. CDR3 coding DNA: TGTGCCAGCAGCCGGACATCGTTAAACACTGAAGCTTTCTTT. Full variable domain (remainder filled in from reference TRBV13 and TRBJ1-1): AAGVIQSPRHLIKEKRETATLKCYPIPRHDTVYWYQQGPGQDPQFLISFYEKMQSDKGSIPDRFSAQQFSDYHSELNMSSLELGDSALYFCASSRTSLNTEAFFGQGTRLTVV.

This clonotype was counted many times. CDR3: CASSLNQRETQYF. The CDR3 DNA is TGTGCCAGCAGCTTAAATCAAAGAGAGACCCAGTACTTC. The chain couples TRBV7-2 to TRBJ2-5, with D unresolved. Germline lookup yields CDR1 SGHTA and CDR2 FQGNSA. Trimming left V 2 bases short and J 4 bases short, with 8 bases between. The CDR3 covers 13 residues.

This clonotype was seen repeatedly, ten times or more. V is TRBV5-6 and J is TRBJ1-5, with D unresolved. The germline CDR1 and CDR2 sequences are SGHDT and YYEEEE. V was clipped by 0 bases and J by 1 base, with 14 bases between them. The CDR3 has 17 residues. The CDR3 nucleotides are TGTGCCAGCAGCTTGGGGGAGGGAAGGAGGAGCAATCAGCCCCAGCATTTT. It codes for CASSLGEGRRSNQPQHF.

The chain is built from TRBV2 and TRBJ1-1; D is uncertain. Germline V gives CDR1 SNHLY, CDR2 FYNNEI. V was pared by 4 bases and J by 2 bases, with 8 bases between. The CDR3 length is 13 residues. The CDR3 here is CASSAGPNTEAFF. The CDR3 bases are TGTGCCAGCAGTGCCGGGCCTAACACTGAAGCTTTCTTT. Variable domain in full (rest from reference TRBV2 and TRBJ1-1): EPEVTQTPSHQVTQMGQEVILRCVPISNHLYFYWYRQILGQKVEFLVSFYNNEISEKSEIFDDQFSVERPDGSNFTLKIRSTKLEDSAMYFCASSAGPNTEAFFGQGTRLTVV.

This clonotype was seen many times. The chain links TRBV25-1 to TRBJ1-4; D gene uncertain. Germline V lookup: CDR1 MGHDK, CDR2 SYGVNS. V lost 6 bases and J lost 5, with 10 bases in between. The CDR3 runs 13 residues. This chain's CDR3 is CASRLTVNEKLFF. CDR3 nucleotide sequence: TGTGCCAGCAGACTGACGGTAAATGAAAAACTGTTTTTT.

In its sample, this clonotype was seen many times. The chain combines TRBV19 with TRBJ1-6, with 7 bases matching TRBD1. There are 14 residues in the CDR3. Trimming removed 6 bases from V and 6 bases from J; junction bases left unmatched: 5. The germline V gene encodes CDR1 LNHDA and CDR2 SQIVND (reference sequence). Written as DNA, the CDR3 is TGTGCCAGTAGACCGGACAGGATTAATTCACCCCTCCACTTT. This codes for CASRPDRINSPLHF.

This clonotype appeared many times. The CDR3 sequence is CASSFGRGEGTDTQYF. CDR3 nucleotide sequence: TGTGCCAGCAGCTTCGGACGGGGGGAGGGCACAGATACGCAGTATTTT. The chain is built from TRBV7-2 and TRBJ2-3; 7 bases are a match to TRBD2. The CDR3 covers 16 residues. Per the germline V gene, CDR1 is SGHTA and CDR2 is FQGNSA. The V and J ends lost 3 bases and 1 base, in that order; junction bases with no gene match: 7. The full variable domain, completed using reference TRBV7-2 and TRBJ2-3, is GAGVSQSPSNKVTEKGKDVELRCDPISGHTALYWYRQSLGQGLEFLIYFQGNSAPDKSGLPSDRFSAERTGGSVSTLTIQRTQQEDSAVYLCASSFGRGEGTDTQYFGPGTRLTVL.

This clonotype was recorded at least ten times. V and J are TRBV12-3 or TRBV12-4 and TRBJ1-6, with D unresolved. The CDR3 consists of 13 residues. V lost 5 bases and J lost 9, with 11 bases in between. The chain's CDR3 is CASSAAIGSPLHF. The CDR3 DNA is TGTGCCAGCAGTGCAGCCATCGGTTCACCCCTCCACTTT.

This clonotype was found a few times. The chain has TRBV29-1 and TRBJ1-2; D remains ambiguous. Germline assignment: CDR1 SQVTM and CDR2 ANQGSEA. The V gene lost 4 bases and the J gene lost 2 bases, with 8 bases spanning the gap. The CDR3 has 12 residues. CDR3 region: CSVAYSNYGYTF. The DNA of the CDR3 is TGCAGCGTTGCCTATTCGAACTATGGCTACACCTTC.

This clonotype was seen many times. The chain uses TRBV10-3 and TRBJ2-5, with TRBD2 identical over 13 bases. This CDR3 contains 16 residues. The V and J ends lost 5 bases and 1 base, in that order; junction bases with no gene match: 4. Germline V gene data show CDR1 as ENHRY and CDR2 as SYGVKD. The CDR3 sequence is CAISKGLAGIQETQYF. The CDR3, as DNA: TGTGCCATCAGTAAGGGACTAGCGGGGATCCAAGAGACCCAGTACTTC.

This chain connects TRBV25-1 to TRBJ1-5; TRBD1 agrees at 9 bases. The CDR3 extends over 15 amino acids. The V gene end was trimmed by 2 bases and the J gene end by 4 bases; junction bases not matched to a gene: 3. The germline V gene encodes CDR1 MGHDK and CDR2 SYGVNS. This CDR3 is CASSERDRENQPQHF. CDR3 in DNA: TGTGCCAGCAGTGAACGGGACAGGGAAAATCAGCCCCAGCATTTT.

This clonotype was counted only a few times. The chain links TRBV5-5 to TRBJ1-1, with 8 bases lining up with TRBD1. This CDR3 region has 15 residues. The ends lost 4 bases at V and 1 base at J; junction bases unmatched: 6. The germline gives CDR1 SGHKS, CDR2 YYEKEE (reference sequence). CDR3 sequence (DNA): TGTGCCAGCAGCAACCGGACAGGGACGAACACTGAAGCTTTCTTT. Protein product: CASSNRTGTNTEAFF.

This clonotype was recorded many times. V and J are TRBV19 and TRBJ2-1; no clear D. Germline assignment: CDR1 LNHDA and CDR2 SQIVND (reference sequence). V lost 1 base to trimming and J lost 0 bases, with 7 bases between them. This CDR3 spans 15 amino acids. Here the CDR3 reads CASSIVPSSYNEQFF. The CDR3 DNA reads TGTGCCAGTAGTATAGTACCTAGCTCCTACAATGAGCAGTTCTTC.

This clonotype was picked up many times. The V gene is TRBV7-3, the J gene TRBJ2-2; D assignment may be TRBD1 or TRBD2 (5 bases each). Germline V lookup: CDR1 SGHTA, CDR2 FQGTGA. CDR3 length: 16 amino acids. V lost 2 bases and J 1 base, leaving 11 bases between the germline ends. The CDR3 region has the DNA TGTGCCAGCAGCTTATTTGGGGGAGAGAACACCGGGGAGCTGTTTTTT. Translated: CASSLFGGENTGELFF.